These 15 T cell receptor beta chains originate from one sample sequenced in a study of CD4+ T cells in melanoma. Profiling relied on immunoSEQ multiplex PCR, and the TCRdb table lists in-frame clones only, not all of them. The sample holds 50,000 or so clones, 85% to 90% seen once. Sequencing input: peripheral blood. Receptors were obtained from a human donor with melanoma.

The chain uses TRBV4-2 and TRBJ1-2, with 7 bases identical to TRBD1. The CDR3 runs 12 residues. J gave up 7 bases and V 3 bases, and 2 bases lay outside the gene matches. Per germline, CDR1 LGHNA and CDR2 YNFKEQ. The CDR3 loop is CASSQTGSGYTF. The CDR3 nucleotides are TGTGCCAGCAGCCAGACAGGGAGTGGCTACACCTTC.

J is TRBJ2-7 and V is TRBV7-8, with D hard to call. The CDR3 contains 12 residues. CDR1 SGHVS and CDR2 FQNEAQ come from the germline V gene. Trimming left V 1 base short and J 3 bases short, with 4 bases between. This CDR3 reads CASSLGYYEQYF. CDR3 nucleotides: TGTGCCAGCAGCTTAGGCTACTACGAGCAGTACTTC.

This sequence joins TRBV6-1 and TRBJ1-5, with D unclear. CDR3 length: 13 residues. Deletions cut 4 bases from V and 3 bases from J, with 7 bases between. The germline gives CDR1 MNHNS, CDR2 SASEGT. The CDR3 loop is CASSGGSNQPQHF. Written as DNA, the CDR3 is TGTGCCAGCAGTGGTGGATCCAATCAGCCCCAGCATTTT.

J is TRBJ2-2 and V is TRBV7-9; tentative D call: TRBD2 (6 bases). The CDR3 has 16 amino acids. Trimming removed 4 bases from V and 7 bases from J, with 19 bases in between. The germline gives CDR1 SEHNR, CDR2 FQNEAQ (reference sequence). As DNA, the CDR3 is TGTGCCAGCAGCTCCCGGCGCGGCGGGGCAGGCGGGGAGCTGTTTTTT. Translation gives CASSSRRGGAGGELFF.

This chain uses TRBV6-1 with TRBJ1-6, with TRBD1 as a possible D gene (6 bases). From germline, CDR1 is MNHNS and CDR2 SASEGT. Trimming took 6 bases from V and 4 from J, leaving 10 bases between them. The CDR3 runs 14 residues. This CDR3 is CASSPGQYNSPLHF. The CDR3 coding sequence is TGTGCCAGCAGCCCGGGACAATATAATTCACCCCTCCACTTT.

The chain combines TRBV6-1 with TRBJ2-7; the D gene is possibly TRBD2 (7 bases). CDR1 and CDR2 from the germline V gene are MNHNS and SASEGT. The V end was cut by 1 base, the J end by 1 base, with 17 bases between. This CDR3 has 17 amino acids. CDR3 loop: CASSEEFGGLNSYEQYF. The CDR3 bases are TGTGCCAGCAGTGAAGAATTCGGGGGGCTAAATTCCTACGAGCAGTACTTC.

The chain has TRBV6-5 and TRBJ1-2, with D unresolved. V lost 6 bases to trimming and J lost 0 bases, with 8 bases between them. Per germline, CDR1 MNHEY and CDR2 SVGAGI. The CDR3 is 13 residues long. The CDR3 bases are TGTGCCAGCAGGGGAGCTGCTAACTATGGCTACACCTTC. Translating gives CASRGAANYGYTF.

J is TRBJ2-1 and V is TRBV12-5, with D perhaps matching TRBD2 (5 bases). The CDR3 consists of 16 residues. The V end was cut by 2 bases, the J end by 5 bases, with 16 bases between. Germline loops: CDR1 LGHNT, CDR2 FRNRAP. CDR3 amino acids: CASGLLVGAANNEQFF. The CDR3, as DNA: TGTGCTAGTGGTTTGCTGGTCGGAGCGGCGAACAATGAGCAGTTCTTC.

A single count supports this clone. The CDR3 DNA sequence: TGCGCCAGCAGCCAACCGATCCGGAATGAAAAACTGTTTTTT. Encoded protein: CASSQPIRNEKLFF. The chain recombines TRBV4-1 with TRBJ1-4, with no clear D. The CDR3 totals 14 residues. Trimming took off 2 bases at V and 5 bases at J, with 9 bases between the two ends. Germline lookup yields CDR1 MGHRA and CDR2 YSYEKL.

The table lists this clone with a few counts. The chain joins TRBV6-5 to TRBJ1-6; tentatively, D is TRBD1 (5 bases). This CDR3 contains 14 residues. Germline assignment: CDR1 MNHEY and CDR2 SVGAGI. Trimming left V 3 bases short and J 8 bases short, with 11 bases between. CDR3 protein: CASSYRGPYSPLHF. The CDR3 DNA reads TGTGCCAGCAGTTATCGGGGACCCTATTCACCCCTCCACTTT.

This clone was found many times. The CDR3 DNA is TGTGCCAGCAGCGTGACTATGGCGTCGGGCACCGGGGAGCTGTTTTTT. It yields the protein CASSVTMASGTGELFF. The chain recombines TRBV7-3 with TRBJ2-2; possibly TRBD2 for D (5 bases). The V and J ends lost 5 bases and 4 bases respectively, with 17 bases between them. The CDR3 has 16 amino acids. Looked up from germline, CDR1 is SGHTA and CDR2 is FQGTGA.

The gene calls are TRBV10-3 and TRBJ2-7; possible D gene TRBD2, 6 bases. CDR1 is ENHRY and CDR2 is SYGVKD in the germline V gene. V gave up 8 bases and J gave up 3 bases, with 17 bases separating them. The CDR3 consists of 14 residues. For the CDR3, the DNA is TGTGCCATCTCCCAAGGACGGGGGATCTACGAGCAGTACTTC. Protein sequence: CAISQGRGIYEQYF.

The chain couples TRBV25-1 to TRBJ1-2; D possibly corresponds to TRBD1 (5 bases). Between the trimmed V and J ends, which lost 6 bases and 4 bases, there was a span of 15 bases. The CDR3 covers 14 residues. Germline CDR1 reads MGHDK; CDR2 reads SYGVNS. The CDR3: CASRAGGLGYGYTF. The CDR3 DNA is TGTGCCAGCAGGGCGGGGGGTCTTGGCTATGGCTACACCTTC.

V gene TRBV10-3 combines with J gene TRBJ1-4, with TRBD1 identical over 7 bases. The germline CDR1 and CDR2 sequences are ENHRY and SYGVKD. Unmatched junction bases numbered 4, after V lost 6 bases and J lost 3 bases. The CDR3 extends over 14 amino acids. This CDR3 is CAIRTGVANEKLFF. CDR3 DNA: TGTGCCATCAGAACAGGGGTAGCTAATGAAAAACTGTTTTTT.

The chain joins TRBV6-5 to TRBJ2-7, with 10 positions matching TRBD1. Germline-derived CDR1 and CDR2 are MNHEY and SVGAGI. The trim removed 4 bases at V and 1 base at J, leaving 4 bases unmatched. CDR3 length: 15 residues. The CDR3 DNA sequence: TGTGCCAGCAGTTCCCGACAGGGGGCTTCCTACGAGCAGTACTTC. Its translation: CASSSRQGASYEQYF.